This is a list of T cell receptor beta chains from one sample in a study of T cells after yellow fever vaccination. TCRdb re-called the 5' RACE reads with MiXCR, one entry per CDR3 protein. Among roughly 500,000 distinct CDR3 sequences, less than 20% were seen once, and the ten largest hold about 13%. Sample: PBMCs, taken 15 days after the yellow fever booster vaccination. The receptors here all came from a young man who received the YFV17D yellow fever vaccine. CDR3s include the opening cysteine and the closing phenylalanine or tryptophan. D genes are given only for firm matches. For some rows the clone size is stated as once, few or many, or as a class when expanded; others skip it.

V,D,J,size,CDR3,DNA
TRBV29-1,NA,TRBJ2-3,NA,CSVEDRGSTDTQYF,TGCAGCGTTGAAGACAGGGGTTCCACAGATACGCAGTATTTT
TRBV7-3,NA,TRBJ2-1,NA,CASSPLGVGPEQFF,TGTGCCAGCAGCCCCCTGGGGGTCGGACCAGAGCAGTTCTTC
TRBV14,TRBD2,TRBJ2-2,few,CASSRNRDYPTGELFF,TGTGCCAGCAGCCGAAACCGGGACTACCCCACCGGGGAGCTGTTTTTT
TRBV24-1,NA,TRBJ1-5,many,CATRRGELEPQHF,TGTGCCACCAGGAGGGGGGAGTTGGAGCCCCAGCATTTT
TRBV5-1,TRBD2,TRBJ2-5,NA,CASSFSGLAGRETQYF,TGCGCCAGCAGCTTTAGCGGCCTAGCGGGAAGGGAGACCCAGTACTTC
TRBV20-1,TRBD2,TRBJ2-1,few,CSGLAGGWNEQFF,TGCAGTGGGCTAGCGGGAGGTTGGAATGAGCAGTTCTTC
TRBV27,TRBD2,TRBJ2-1,NA,CASSSGGWNEQFF,TGTGCCAGCAGTTCGGGAGGGTGGAATGAGCAGTTCTTC
TRBV20-1,TRBD2,TRBJ2-5,few,CSAPIAREGTQYF,TGCAGTGCCCCTATTGCCCGGGAGGGGACCCAGTACTTC
TRBV19,TRBD1,TRBJ1-1,NA,CASIPGQGRTEAFF,TGTGCCAGTATCCCGGGACAGGGGAGGACTGAAGCTTTCTTT
TRBV21-1,NA,TRBJ1-1,many,CASSKAHREMNTEAFF,TGTGCCAGCAGCAAGGCCCACAGGGAGATGAACACTGAAGCTTTCTTT
TRBV7-9,NA,TRBJ1-5,NA,CASSSGYSNQPQHF,TGTGCCAGCAGCTCGGGATATAGCAATCAGCCCCAGCATTTT
TRBV5-5,TRBD1,TRBJ2-5,NA,CASSTGTGVQETQYF,TGTGCCAGCAGCACGGGGACAGGGGTCCAAGAGACCCAGTACTTC
TRBV12-3/TRBV12-4,NA,TRBJ2-7,many,CASSPGGSYEQYF,TGTGCCAGCAGCCCCGGGGGCTCCTACGAGCAGTACTTC
TRBV10-3,TRBD1,TRBJ2-2,NA,CATERQGPTGELFF,TGTGCCACCGAGAGACAGGGCCCCACCGGGGAGCTGTTTTTT
TRBV2,NA,TRBJ2-1,few,CASSLTAHTPNEQFF,TGTGCCAGCAGTTTGACTGCTCATACCCCGAATGAGCAGTTCTTC
TRBV20-1,NA,TRBJ2-1,NA,CSARGAALDNEQFF,TGCAGTGCTAGAGGGGCGGCCCTAGACAATGAGCAGTTCTTC
TRBV5-5,NA,TRBJ2-7,once,CASSLRAGMSFYEQYF,TGTGCCAGCAGCCTCCGGGCAGGGATGAGTTTCTACGAGCAGTACTTC
TRBV5-6,NA,TRBJ1-1,NA,CASSLGGAVGAFF,TGTGCCAGCAGCTTGGGTGGAGCAGTAGGAGCTTTCTTT
TRBV29-1,TRBD2,TRBJ2-1,few,CSIRTSGYNEQFF,TGCAGCATTCGGACTAGCGGGTACAATGAGCAGTTCTTC
TRBV30,NA,TRBJ2-5,NA,CAWSAAARETQYF,TGTGCCTGGAGTGCGGCAGCCAGGGAGACCCAGTACTTC
TRBV20-1,NA,TRBJ1-4,many,CSAAQRMNEKLFF,TGCAGTGCCGCACAGCGCATGAATGAAAAACTGTTTTTT
TRBV7-8,NA,TRBJ2-1,NA,CASRYRVTNYNEQFF,TGTGCCAGCAGATACAGGGTCACAAACTACAATGAGCAGTTCTTC
TRBV5-4,NA,TRBJ2-1,NA,CASTSVSSYNEQFF,TGTGCCAGCACTAGCGTCAGCTCCTACAATGAGCAGTTCTTC
TRBV20-1,NA,TRBJ2-1,NA,CCARDLGVAGYNEQFF,TGCTGTGCTAGAGATCTGGGGGTCGCTGGGTACAATGAGCAGTTCTTC
TRBV7-6,TRBD1,TRBJ2-7,few,CASSIGTGAYEQYF,TGTGCCAGCAGCATCGGGACAGGGGCCTACGAGCAGTACTTC
TRBV24-1,NA,TRBJ2-1,NA,CATSRRDKGGMDEQFF,TGTGCCACGAGCCGGCGGGACAAGGGGGGTATGGATGAGCAGTTCTTC
TRBV12-3/TRBV12-4,NA,TRBJ1-3,few,CASSYRNTIYF,TGTGCCAGCAGTTATCGAAACACCATATATTTT
TRBV5-4,TRBD1,TRBJ2-2,NA,CASLTGPGGPGELFF,TGTGCCAGCCTGACCGGGCCAGGGGGCCCCGGGGAGCTGTTTTTT
TRBV6-5,NA,TRBJ2-7,few,CASSYSSIGGDTYEQYF,TGTGCCAGCAGTTACTCTAGTATAGGGGGGGACACCTACGAGCAGTACTTC
TRBV19,NA,TRBJ2-6,many,CASSFDNSGANVLTF,TGTGCCAGTAGCTTCGACAACTCTGGGGCCAACGTCCTGACTTTC
TRBV28,TRBD2,TRBJ2-3,few,CASSPTSGSRDTQYF,TGTGCCAGCAGTCCGACTAGCGGGAGCAGGGATACGCAGTATTTT
TRBV12-3/TRBV12-4,TRBD1,TRBJ2-7,NA,CASSPDRAAWEQYF,TGTGCCAGCAGTCCAGACAGGGCGGCTTGGGAGCAGTACTTC
TRBV20-1,NA,TRBJ1-1,few,CSAPRPELNTEAFF,TGCAGTGCGCCTCGACCAGAACTCAACACTGAAGCTTTCTTT
TRBV29-1,NA,TRBJ2-1,NA,CSVELVGVSSYNEQFF,TGCAGCGTTGAATTGGTCGGGGTCAGCTCCTACAATGAGCAGTTCTTC
TRBV6-5,NA,TRBJ2-5,NA,CASRTAQETQYF,TGTGCCAGCAGGACAGCCCAAGAGACCCAGTACTTC
TRBV7-2,TRBD2,TRBJ2-1,few,CASSLVARTSGSHNEQFF,TGTGCCAGCAGCTTAGTCGCTCGGACTAGCGGGAGTCACAATGAGCAGTTCTTC
TRBV5-1,NA,TRBJ2-5,many,CASSFGSTETQYF,TGCGCCAGCAGCTTTGGGAGCACCGAGACCCAGTACTTC
TRBV29-1,TRBD2,TRBJ2-7,NA,CSVLGGLAGDAYEQYF,TGCAGCGTTCTGGGTGGGCTAGCGGGAGACGCCTACGAGCAGTACTTC
TRBV28,NA,TRBJ2-1,few,CASSSTGVGYNEQFF,TGTGCCAGCAGTTCGACGGGAGTAGGTTATAATGAGCAGTTCTTC
TRBV14,NA,TRBJ2-7,few,CASSQDLIGEQYF,TGTGCCAGCAGCCAAGATCTGATCGGCGAGCAGTACTTC
TRBV7-2,TRBD2,TRBJ2-3,many,CASSEHSGIRRVTQYF,TGTGCCAGCAGCGAGCATAGCGGGATAAGGCGGGTTACGCAGTATTTT
TRBV7-2,TRBD2,TRBJ2-3,few,CASTPGWAGGPGDTQYF,TGTGCCAGCACCCCGGGCTGGGCGGGAGGGCCAGGGGATACGCAGTATTTT
TRBV5-1,TRBD2,TRBJ2-3,NA,CASSLLQREGLVGTDTQYF,TGCGCCAGCAGCTTGTTACAGCGGGAGGGCCTGGTTGGCACAGATACGCAGTATTTT
TRBV15,NA,TRBJ2-5,NA,CATSPGTQLETQYF,TGTGCCACCAGCCCCGGGACACAACTAGAGACCCAGTACTTC
TRBV15,NA,TRBJ2-3,NA,CATSRGATGSSTDTQYF,TGTGCCACCAGCAGAGGAGCTACAGGGTCCTCCACAGATACGCAGTATTTT
TRBV20-1,TRBD1,TRBJ1-5,NA,CSAPDSDRGWQPQHF,TGCAGTGCTCCAGATTCAGACAGGGGTTGGCAGCCCCAGCATTTT
TRBV6-1,TRBD2,TRBJ2-7,NA,CASSEVSGSSYEQYF,TGTGCCAGCAGTGAAGTCAGCGGGAGCTCCTACGAGCAGTACTTC
TRBV6-5,NA,TRBJ2-5,few,CASSYLSRREETQYF,TGTGCCAGCAGTTATTTGTCCCGTCGGGAAGAGACCCAGTACTTC
TRBV7-2,NA,TRBJ2-7,once,CASSPDLSSYEQYF,TGTGCCAGCAGCCCAGACTTGTCTTCCTACGAGCAGTACTTC
TRBV28,TRBD2,TRBJ2-1,few,CASSLPPAGGTPGNEQFF,TGTGCCAGCAGTTTGCCCCCCGCGGGGGGAACCCCCGGGAATGAGCAGTTCTTC
TRBV12-3/TRBV12-4,TRBD2,TRBJ2-7,NA,CASSLGTSDHHLGTEQYF,TGTGCCAGCAGTTTAGGGACTAGCGATCATCACTTGGGGACCGAGCAGTACTTC
TRBV18,NA,TRBJ2-2,few,CASSPEYHGELFF,TGTGCCAGCTCACCGGAGTACCACGGGGAGCTGTTTTTT
TRBV6-2/TRBV6-3,TRBD1,TRBJ2-1,NA,CASSFYSTGVGNEQFF,TGTGCCAGCAGTTTTTATTCGACAGGGGTAGGCAATGAGCAGTTCTTC
TRBV6-5,TRBD1,TRBJ2-6,few,CASSYHGQGGGANVLTF,TGTGCCAGCAGTTACCACGGACAGGGTGGTGGGGCCAACGTCCTGACTTTC